Detailed here is one TCR beta chain. Its antigen has not been determined. No base-level quality is on record; no much larger clone is a single base apart. TCRbeta CDR3 regions were amplified from genomic DNA by means of the immunoSEQ Assay, a bias-controlled multiplex PCR. The authors' analysis ran thus. The number of nucleated cells in each sample was estimated from the amplification of reference gene primers within the assay. To quantify the absolute abundance of each unique TCRbeta CDR3 rearrangement, sequence reads were collapsed and filtered. For each sample, productive Simpson clonality was calculated as the square root of Simpson's diversity index over productive rearrangements. TCRdb took over this immuneACCESS table, retaining in-frame rearrangements with V and J assigned. Such tables are incomplete; in checked studies, under half of the missing clones stem from an unresolved V gene, and the remainder is unexplained. That table furnishes V, J and clone size, whereas the DNA furnished D and trimming. A total of about 80,000 clones appear in this sample, roughly 85% of them only once. More than 9.5% of the sample rests with the top ten.

The CDR3 contains 15 residues, cysteine and phenylalanine counted. Only the CDR3 part of the read is kept: 45 bases, read in frame from the first base. V drops 7 bases and J drops 2 bases, leaving 16 bases in between. The germline V gene gives CDR1 as SGHAT and CDR2 as FQNNGV. One collaborating source in Seattle enrolled patients during active infection and followed them longitudinally through the course of disease. The collaborating institutions used their own protocols to collect whole blood in K2EDTA tubes. For TCRbeta analysis, collaborators shipped samples in one of three forms: frozen whole blood, isolated PBMCs, or DNA extracted from either of those sample types. This record belongs to a study of blood T cell repertoires in COVID-19 (dated by TCRdb to the early 2020s). About the study as a whole: Samples covering the acute and convalescent phases of COVID-19 were provided by collaborators in the United States, Italy and Spain. The material from the prospective study consisted of cDNA or gDNA derived from T cells, B-cell-depleted T cells, or PBMCs. Subjects who had been exposed to COVID-19, were actively infected with it, or had recovered from it provided the deeply sampled blood TCRbeta repertoires that made up the dataset. The repertoires were released in a freely available public database meant as a resource for research on the immune response to SARS-CoV-2. Samples were obtained from the ongoing ImmuneRACE study (first 160 participants) and from approximately 1,200 subjects provided by 6 global collaborators. The sample metadata nearly always contained a de-identified subject ID, COVID-19 status, age in years and sex. Where available, HLA class I and class II types were obtained from metadata supplied by the sample provider rather than from assay-based typing.

Results and caveats for the whole study, not just this receptor: How much clinical and demographic metadata was included differed by source and by participant, and the metadata was provided uncurated.

The origin of this receptor is a man between 50 and 59 years old with COVID-19, enrolled during active disease. Specimen: peripheral blood. The chain uses TRBV11-2 and TRBJ2-3; a tentative D match to TRBD2 spans 5 bases. Here is the DNA: TGTGCCAGCAAATTCTCGGGGTTTCCCACAGATACGCAGTATTTT. It specifies CASKFSGFPTDTQYF.